This T cell receptor beta chain is from a study of T-cell memory formation after mild COVID-19. Study details: TCR clusters were mostly confined to one donor each.

As concerns this clonotype: Its target is not known.

TCRalpha and TCRbeta libraries used 5'RACE with constant-segment primers and UMIs. TCRdb re-analysed the 5' RACE reads in MiXCR, keeping a single row per CDR3 protein. The sample has about 610,000 distinct CDR3 sequences, 17% seen once; the top ten hold roughly 7.7%. The study, taken as a whole, reports: Researchers report contracting CD4+ clones mostly in CM and EM, with CD8+ clones in EMRA. Balance between CD4 and CD8 was seen in clones contracting day 15 to 85, and a CD4+ lean was seen in later expanders.

The sample was PBMCs or a T cell subset sorted from them (not recorded which). This clonotype was sampled from an adult woman who had mild COVID-19 (a few samples of this study predate the infection). Cell type and time point are not known.

This chain's CDR3 is CASSHAGGLRTGELFF. CDR3 nucleotide sequence: TGTGCCAGCAGCCATGCGGGGGGCCTCCGGACCGGGGAGCTGTTTTTT. The chain couples TRBV4-2 to TRBJ2-2, with 8 bases lining up with TRBD2. CDR1 and CDR2 from the germline V gene are LGHNA and YNFKEQ. Trimming cost V 3 bases and J 5 bases; bases outside gene matches: 8. The CDR3 has 16 residues.